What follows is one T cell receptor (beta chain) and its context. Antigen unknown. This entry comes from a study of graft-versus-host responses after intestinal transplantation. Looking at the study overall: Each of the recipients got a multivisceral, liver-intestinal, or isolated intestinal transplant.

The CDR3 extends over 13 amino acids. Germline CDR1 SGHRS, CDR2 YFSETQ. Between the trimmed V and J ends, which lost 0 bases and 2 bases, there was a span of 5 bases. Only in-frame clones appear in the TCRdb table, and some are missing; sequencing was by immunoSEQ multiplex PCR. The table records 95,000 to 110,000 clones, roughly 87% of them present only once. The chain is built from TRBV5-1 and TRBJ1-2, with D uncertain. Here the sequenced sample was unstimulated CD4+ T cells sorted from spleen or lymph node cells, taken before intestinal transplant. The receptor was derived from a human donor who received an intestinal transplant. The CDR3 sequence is CASSLEQNYGYTF. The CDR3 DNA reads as TGCGCCAGCAGCTTGGAACAGAACTATGGCTACACCTTC.